Each of the 13 T cell receptor beta chains below was sequenced from the same sample in a study of blood T cell repertoires in COVID-19 (dated by TCRdb to between 2020 and 2021). Receptor libraries were prepared by the immunoSEQ multiplex PCR assay. As stored in TCRdb, this immuneACCESS dataset retains in-frame rearrangements with V and J assigned. A fraction of the clones does not appear; measured against another copy, unresolved V genes explain less than half of the discrepancy, and the remainder lacks a known reason. For this sample there are 290,000 or so clones; more than 85% appear just once. The ten largest clones add up to around 2.2% of the sample. Sequencing was done on a sample of peripheral blood. These TCRs come from a woman in her twenties or thirties with COVID-19, enrolled during active disease.

V usage is TRBV18 and J usage is TRBJ1-2; no firm D call. The CDR3 spans 14 residues. V dropped 5 bases and J dropped 0 bases, with 10 bases sitting between them. Per germline, CDR1 KGHSH and CDR2 LQKENI. The CDR3 is CASSFGNANYGYTF. Written as DNA, the CDR3 is TGTGCCAGCTCATTCGGGAATGCTAACTATGGCTACACCTTC.

This clone appeared a single time. The gene calls are TRBV7-2 and TRBJ2-1; 8 bases are shared with TRBD2. V gave up 6 bases and J gave up 0 bases; unmatched junction bases: 4. CDR3 length: 15 amino acids. Germline loops: CDR1 SGHTA, CDR2 FQGNSA. CDR3 coding DNA: TGTGCCAGCAGGATGACTAGCGCCTCCTACAATGAGCAGTTCTTC. Translating gives CASRMTSASYNEQFF.

The chain employs TRBV2 and TRBJ2-3, with TRBD2 matching 8 bases. The CDR3 is made up of 16 amino acids. The germline gives CDR1 SNHLY, CDR2 FYNNEI. V dropped 1 base and J dropped 4; count of bases not matched to a gene: 7. The DNA for the CDR3 is TGTGCCAGCAGTGAAGTTTCGGGAGGGCCTTCAGATACGCAGTATTTT. It translates to CASSEVSGGPSDTQYF.

The chain links TRBV5-1 to TRBJ2-5; 11 bases fit TRBD2. The CDR3 is 17 residues long. Germline trimming cut 2 bases from V and 2 bases from J; bases unmatched to any gene: 8. Germline CDR1 and CDR2: SGHRS and YFSETQ. Here the CDR3 reads CASSFATGLAVQETQYF. CDR3 nucleotide sequence: TGCGCCAGCAGCTTTGCTACGGGACTAGCGGTTCAAGAGACCCAGTACTTC.

This clone has a handful of counts. V usage is TRBV3-1 (or the pseudogene TRBV3-2) and J usage is TRBJ2-2; TRBD1 matches 7 bases. Losses at the gene ends were 3 bases for V and 3 bases for J; bases not matched to a gene: 1. Germline assignment: CDR1 LGHDT and CDR2 YNNKEL (reference sequence). The CDR3 totals 14 residues. The CDR3 DNA is TGTGCCAGCAGCCAGGGACAGTACACCGGGGAGCTGTTTTTT. Translated, it gives CASSQGQYTGELFF.

The chain couples TRBV2 to TRBJ1-4, with 10 bases fitting TRBD1. Germline V gene lookup returns CDR1 SNHLY and CDR2 FYNNEI. V trimming: 8 bases; J trimming: 7 bases; junction bases outside the gene matches: 7. The CDR3 is 14 amino acids. CDR3 nucleotide sequence: TGTGCCAGCGGCATGACAGGGGGCCTTGAAAAACTGTTTTTT. Its protein is CASGMTGGLEKLFF.

The sample holds one count of this clone. This CDR3 is also generated by other DNA sequences in the sample. The gene calls are TRBV29-1 and TRBJ1-1; D remains ambiguous. Trimming removed 2 bases at V and 3 bases at J, with 4 bases between. This CDR3 has 11 amino acids. CDR1 and CDR2 (germline): SQVTM, ANQGSEA. The CDR3 DNA sequence: TGCAGCGTTGAAAGAGACACTGAAGCTTTCTTT. This encodes CSVERDTEAFF.

The V call is TRBV28, the J call TRBJ1-4, with D unclear. Germline V gene sequence: CDR1 MDHEN, CDR2 SYDVKM. V lost 2 bases and J 0 bases, leaving 7 bases between the germline ends. The CDR3 runs to 15 residues. CDR3 nucleotide sequence: TGTGCCAGCAGTTTAGAGACAACAACTAATGAAAAACTGTTTTTT. It codes for CASSLETTTNEKLFF.

This chain connects TRBV28 to TRBJ2-3; 8 bases match TRBD1. Trimming took 4 bases from V and 4 from J; bases not matched to a gene: 10. The CDR3 spans 16 residues. From germline, CDR1 is MDHEN and CDR2 SYDVKM. CDR3 DNA: TGTGCCAGCAGTTCCCGGACAGGGACGGGGGCAGATACGCAGTATTTT. Its translation is CASSSRTGTGADTQYF.

Only a few counts were recorded for this clone. The V and J genes are TRBV27 and TRBJ1-1; 9 bases match TRBD1. V lost 3 bases and J lost 4; bases outside the gene matches: 0. Germline values: CDR1 MNHEY, CDR2 SMNVEV (reference sequence). The CDR3 runs 13 residues. The CDR3 nucleotides are TGTGCCAGCAGTTTGACAGGGGGCACTGAAGCTTTCTTT. Translated: CASSLTGGTEAFF.

The chain uses TRBV19 and TRBJ1-4; the match to TRBD1 covers 8 bases. Trimming removed 9 bases from V and 10 bases from J; junction bases left unmatched: 10. Germline CDR1 is LNHDA and CDR2 is SQIVND (reference sequence). This CDR3 contains 13 residues. The CDR3: CASGQGQARKLFF. CDR3 DNA sequence: TGTGCCAGCGGCCAGGGACAGGCGAGAAAACTGTTTTTT.

The chain uses TRBV18 and TRBJ2-5; D might be TRBD2 (6 bases). With 5 bases removed from V and 5 bases from J, the gap between germline ends came to 12 bases. The germline gives CDR1 KGHSH, CDR2 LQKENI. The CDR3 runs 13 residues. CDR3 coding DNA: TGTGCCAGCTCAACGGGGGAAGGGGAGACCCAGTACTTC. It codes for CASSTGEGETQYF.

The V call is TRBV24-1, the J call TRBJ2-1; 9 positions match TRBD1. Germline assignment: CDR1 KGHDR and CDR2 SFDVKD. V gave up 9 bases and J gave up 6 bases; unmatched junction bases: 8. The CDR3 is made up of 14 amino acids. The CDR3 sequence is CATRPGTGFNEQFF. CDR3 in DNA: TGTGCCACCCGTCCCGGGACAGGGTTCAATGAGCAGTTCTTC.